Listed below are T cell receptor beta chains from one sample, sequenced in a study of long-term antiretroviral therapy in people with HIV. The assay was immunoSEQ multiplex PCR, and TCRdb's table has in-frame clones only and misses some. The data contain tens of thousands of clones, around 80% of them singletons. The input for sequencing was unsorted PBMCs, taken 1.2 years after starting antiretroviral therapy. Receptors originate from a woman in her 40s with HIV. Each CDR3 is given with its conserved first and last residue. Fields, in order: clone size, D gene, V gene, J gene, CDR3 protein, CDR3 DNA. D genes are given only for firm matches. Size values are once, few and many counts, or a class for expanded clones, and some rows have none.

size: -; D: -; V: TRBV7-2; J: TRBJ2-7; CDR3: CASSFPGTHGYEQYF; DNA: TGTGCCAGCAGCTTTCCCGGGACTCACGGCTACGAGCAGTACTTC
size: -; D: -; V: TRBV6-5; J: TRBJ1-5; CDR3: CASSRVSGGNQPQHF; DNA: TGTGCCAGCAGTCGAGTGTCTGGAGGCAATCAGCCCCAGCATTTT
size: -; D: -; V: TRBV13; J: TRBJ2-7; CDR3: CASGQGAGVEQYF; DNA: TGTGCCAGCGGCCAGGGGGCGGGAGTAGAGCAGTACTTC
size: -; D: -; V: TRBV19; J: TRBJ2-7; CDR3: CASIPPRAHYEQYF; DNA: TGTGCCAGTATCCCACCGCGGGCCCACTACGAGCAGTACTTC
size: -; D: TRBD2; V: TRBV7-9; J: TRBJ2-2; CDR3: CASSPGGKGELFF; DNA: TGTGCCAGCAGCCCGGGGGGAAAGGGGGAGCTGTTTTTT
size: large; D: -; V: TRBV7-9; J: TRBJ2-1; CDR3: CASSLLLGNEQFF; DNA: TGTGCCAGCAGCTTACTACTAGGCAATGAGCAGTTCTTC
size: -; D: -; V: TRBV28; J: TRBJ2-2; CDR3: CASSLRTGELFF; DNA: TGTGCCAGCAGTTTGAGAACCGGGGAGCTGTTTTTT
size: -; D: -; V: TRBV5-1; J: TRBJ1-1; CDR3: CASSRSDNPTAFF; DNA: TGCGCCAGCAGCCGTAGCGACAACCCAACAGCTTTCTTT
size: -; D: -; V: TRBV13; J: TRBJ2-1; CDR3: CASSLASHDEQFF; DNA: TGTGCCAGCAGCTTAGCGTCGCACGATGAGCAGTTCTTC
size: -; D: -; V: TRBV2; J: TRBJ2-1; CDR3: CASSEWRAASNEQFF; DNA: TGTGCCAGCAGTGAATGGCGAGCAGCCTCGAATGAGCAGTTCTTC
size: -; D: -; V: TRBV20-1; J: TRBJ2-1; CDR3: CSASQQNEQFF; DNA: TGCAGTGCTAGTCAGCAAAATGAGCAGTTCTTC
size: once; D: TRBD1; V: TRBV7-9; J: TRBJ2-7; CDR3: CASSAGQGNSYEQYF; DNA: TGTGCCAGCAGCGCGGGACAGGGTAACTCCTACGAGCAGTACTTC
size: few; D: -; V: TRBV29-1; J: TRBJ2-2; CDR3: CSDRREDSLKNTGELFF; DNA: TGCAGCGACCGGCGAGAGGACTCCCTCAAGAACACCGGGGAGCTGTTTTTT
size: -; D: TRBD1; V: TRBV28; J: TRBJ1-1; CDR3: CASTPATGEGAFF; DNA: TGTGCCAGCACCCCTGCGACAGGGGAAGGGGCTTTCTTT
size: -; D: TRBD2; V: TRBV14; J: TRBJ2-1; CDR3: CASSQGAGGYNEQFF; DNA: TGTGCCAGCAGCCAAGGGGCGGGGGGCTACAATGAGCAGTTCTTC
size: -; D: -; V: TRBV19; J: TRBJ1-5; CDR3: CASSIYSWGNQPQHF; DNA: TGTGCCAGTAGTATTTATTCCTGGGGCAATCAGCCCCAGCATTTT
size: -; D: -; V: TRBV7-9; J: TRBJ2-5; CDR3: CASSWVPGHMIQETQYF; DNA: TGTGCCAGCAGCTGGGTCCCGGGACATATGATTCAAGAGACCCAGTACTTC
size: -; D: -; V: TRBV7-9; J: TRBJ1-4; CDR3: CASSLVFWVIGGGDEKLFF; DNA: TGTGCCAGCAGCTTAGTTTTTTGGGTGATTGGCGGTGGAGATGAAAAACTGTTTTTT
size: -; D: -; V: TRBV27; J: TRBJ1-1; CDR3: CASSSGMANTEAFF; DNA: TGTGCCAGCAGTTCCGGGATGGCGAACACTGAAGCTTTCTTT
size: -; D: -; V: TRBV28; J: TRBJ2-7; CDR3: CASSLSVRSVDYEQYF; DNA: TGTGCCAGCAGTTTATCAGTGCGGTCGGTGGACTACGAGCAGTACTTC
size: -; D: TRBD2; V: TRBV15; J: TRBJ2-3; CDR3: CATSPGASGSGTDTQYF; DNA: TGTGCCACCAGCCCTGGGGCTAGCGGGAGTGGGACAGATACGCAGTATTTT
size: once; D: -; V: TRBV27; J: TRBJ1-2; CDR3: CASSGRLSSHYGYTF; DNA: TGTGCCAGCAGTGGACGTTTGTCGTCCCACTATGGCTACACCTTC
size: -; D: TRBD1; V: TRBV7-2; J: TRBJ1-2; CDR3: CASSTGQGLGGYTF; DNA: TGTGCCAGCAGCACTGGACAGGGACTCGGTGGCTACACCTTC
size: -; D: -; V: TRBV19; J: TRBJ2-1; CDR3: CASSPRGYRNEQFF; DNA: TGTGCCAGTAGTCCCCGAGGTTACCGGAATGAGCAGTTCTTC
size: -; D: -; V: TRBV28; J: TRBJ2-7; CDR3: CASSGVSSYEQYF; DNA: TGTGCCAGCAGCGGGGTTAGCTCCTACGAGCAGTACTTC
size: -; D: -; V: TRBV7-2; J: TRBJ1-1; CDR3: CASSLVRSTEAFF; DNA: TGTGCCAGCAGCTTAGTTCGTAGTACTGAAGCTTTCTTT
size: few; D: TRBD1; V: TRBV18; J: TRBJ2-7; CDR3: CASSPRDRAEEQYF; DNA: TGTGCCAGCTCACCAAGGGACAGGGCTGAAGAGCAGTACTTC
size: -; D: -; V: TRBV7-9; J: TRBJ2-1; CDR3: CASSPPWRVRTYNEQFF; DNA: TGTGCCAGCAGCCCCCCCTGGAGGGTAAGGACCTACAATGAGCAGTTCTTC
size: -; D: TRBD1; V: TRBV28; J: TRBJ1-1; CDR3: CATKTGTGVTEAFF; DNA: TGTGCCACCAAAACCGGGACAGGGGTCACTGAAGCTTTCTTT
size: -; D: TRBD2; V: TRBV7-9; J: TRBJ2-1; CDR3: CASRVGSGRVNEQFF; DNA: TGTGCCAGCAGAGTTGGTAGCGGGAGAGTAAATGAGCAGTTCTTC
size: few; D: TRBD1; V: TRBV6-6; J: TRBJ1-5; CDR3: CASSQQGSSQPQHF; DNA: TGTGCCAGCAGTCAACAGGGGAGCAGTCAGCCCCAGCATTTT
size: -; D: TRBD2; V: TRBV4-3; J: TRBJ2-1; CDR3: CASSSSGVSYNEQFF; DNA: TGCGCCAGCAGCTCTAGCGGAGTCTCCTACAATGAGCAGTTCTTC
size: -; D: TRBD1; V: TRBV6-1; J: TRBJ1-2; CDR3: CASSDGTGGPYGYTF; DNA: TGTGCCAGCAGTGACGGGACAGGCGGACCCTATGGCTACACCTTC
size: -; D: -; V: TRBV6-4; J: TRBJ2-5; CDR3: CASSGGLAKTQYF; DNA: TGTGCCAGCAGTGGAGGCCTGGCGAAGACCCAGTACTTC
size: once; D: TRBD2; V: TRBV6-4; J: TRBJ2-7; CDR3: CASTRLAGGPYEQYF; DNA: TGTGCCAGCACCAGGCTAGCGGGAGGGCCCTACGAGCAGTACTTC
size: -; D: TRBD1; V: TRBV29-1; J: TRBJ1-1; CDR3: CSVEGVRRNRGPTEAFF; DNA: TGCAGCGTTGAAGGGGTTCGCAGAAACAGGGGTCCTACTGAAGCTTTCTTT
size: -; D: TRBD1; V: TRBV10-3; J: TRBJ1-2; CDR3: CAIGQGDYGYTF; DNA: TGTGCCATCGGACAGGGGGACTATGGCTACACCTTC
size: -; D: -; V: TRBV14; J: TRBJ2-5; CDR3: CASSQDFVETQYF; DNA: TGTGCCAGCAGCCAAGATTTTGTCGAGACCCAGTACTTC
size: -; D: TRBD1; V: TRBV5-1; J: TRBJ1-2; CDR3: CASSLGVTGTGIDYGYTF; DNA: TGCGCCAGCAGCTTGGGCGTTACCGGGACAGGGATCGACTATGGCTACACCTTC
size: -; D: -; V: TRBV5-1; J: TRBJ1-1; CDR3: CASRWATQGIEAFF; DNA: TGCGCCAGCCGCTGGGCGACCCAGGGTATTGAAGCTTTCTTT
size: few; D: -; V: TRBV29-1; J: TRBJ1-1; CDR3: CSVGGQGGTFF; DNA: TGCAGCGTTGGGGGGCAGGGTGGGACTTTCTTT
size: -; D: TRBD2; V: TRBV5-1; J: TRBJ2-7; CDR3: CASSVGGGTYEQYF; DNA: TGCGCCAGCAGCGTGGGGGGAGGGACCTACGAGCAGTACTTC